This entry is about one TCR beta chain. Its antigen is unknown. This entry belongs to a study of OX40 agonist ivuxolimab in advanced cancers. The CDR3 has 13 residues. V shed 11 bases, J shed 5 bases, and the junction held 9 bases outside the gene matches. Germline-derived CDR1 and CDR2 are MNHEY and SMNVEV (reference sequence). Broader study findings: Fewer expanded clones were found on average in CD4+ than in CD8+ T cells. Among some nonresponders, normalized T-cell clonal expansion was also low.

Assay: immunoSEQ multiplex PCR; the TCRdb copy retains only in-frame clones and omits some. The data hold tens of thousands of clones, with around 89% observed a single time. The sequence was collected from an adult with an advanced solid tumor such as melanoma, head and neck, liver or kidney cancer. This chain links TRBV27 with TRBJ2-7; 10 bases line up with TRBD1. The material sequenced was CD4+ or CD8+ T cells sorted from blood, taken in a trial of the OX40 agonist ivuxolimab. The CDR3 is CACSGQGIHEQYF. The CDR3, as DNA: TGTGCCTGCTCGGGACAGGGGATCCACGAGCAGTACTTC.